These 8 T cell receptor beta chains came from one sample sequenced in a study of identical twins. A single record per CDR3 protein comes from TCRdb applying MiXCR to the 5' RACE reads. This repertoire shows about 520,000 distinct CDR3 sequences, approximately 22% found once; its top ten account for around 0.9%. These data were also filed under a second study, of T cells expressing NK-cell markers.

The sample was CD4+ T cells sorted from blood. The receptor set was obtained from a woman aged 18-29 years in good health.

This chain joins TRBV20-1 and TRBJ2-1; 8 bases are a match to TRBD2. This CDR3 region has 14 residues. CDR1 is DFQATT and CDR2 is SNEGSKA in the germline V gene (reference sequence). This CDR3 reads CRADAPGLGNEQFF. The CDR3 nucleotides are TGCAGAGCGGATGCCCCGGGACTAGGTAATGAGCAGTTCTTC.

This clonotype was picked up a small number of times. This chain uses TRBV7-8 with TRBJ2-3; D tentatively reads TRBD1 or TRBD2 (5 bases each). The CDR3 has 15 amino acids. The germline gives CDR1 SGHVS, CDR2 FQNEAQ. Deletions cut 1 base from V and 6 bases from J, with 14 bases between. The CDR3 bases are TGTGCCAGCAGCTTAGTATCTAGGGGAGTTGATACGCAGTATTTT. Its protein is CASSLVSRGVDTQYF.

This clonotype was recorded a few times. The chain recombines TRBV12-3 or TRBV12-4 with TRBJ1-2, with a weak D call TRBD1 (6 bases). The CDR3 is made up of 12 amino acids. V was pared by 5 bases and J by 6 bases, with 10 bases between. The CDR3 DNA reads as TGTGCCAGCAGTAAACGGGACAATGGCTACACCTTC. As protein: CASSKRDNGYTF.

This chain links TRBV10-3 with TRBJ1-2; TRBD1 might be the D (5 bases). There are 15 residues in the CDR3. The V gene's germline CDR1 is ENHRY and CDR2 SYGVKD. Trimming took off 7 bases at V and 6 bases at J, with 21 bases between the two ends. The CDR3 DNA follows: TGTGCCATCACCGGGATGCGGGGGTACTCCGATGGCTACACCTTC. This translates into CAITGMRGYSDGYTF.

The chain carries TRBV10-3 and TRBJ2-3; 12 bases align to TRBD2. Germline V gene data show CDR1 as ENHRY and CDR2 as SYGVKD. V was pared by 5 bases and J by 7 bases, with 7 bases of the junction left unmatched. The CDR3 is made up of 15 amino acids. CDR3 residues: CAISTGTSGPNTQYF. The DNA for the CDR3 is TGTGCCATCAGTACCGGGACTAGCGGGCCAAATACGCAGTATTTT.

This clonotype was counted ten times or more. CDR3 region: CASSYELNTEAFF. The CDR3 nucleotides are TGTGCCAGCAGTTACGAGTTGAACACTGAAGCTTTCTTT. The chain links TRBV6-5 to TRBJ1-1; D is unclear. The CDR3 runs 13 residues. From germline, CDR1 is MNHEY and CDR2 SVGAGI. V gave up 2 bases and J gave up 0 bases, with 4 bases separating them.

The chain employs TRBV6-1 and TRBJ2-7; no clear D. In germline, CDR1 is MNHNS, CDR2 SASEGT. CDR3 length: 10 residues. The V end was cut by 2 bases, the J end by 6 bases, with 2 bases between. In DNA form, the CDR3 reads TGTGCCAGCAGTGAACGCGAGCAGTACTTC. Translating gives CASSEREQYF.

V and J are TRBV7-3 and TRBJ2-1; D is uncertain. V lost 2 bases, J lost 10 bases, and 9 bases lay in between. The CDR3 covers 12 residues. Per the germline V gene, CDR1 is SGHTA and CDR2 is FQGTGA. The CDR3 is CASSLSLREQFF. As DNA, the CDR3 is TGTGCCAGCAGCTTATCTTTGAGGGAGCAGTTCTTC.